The source of this T cell receptor (beta chain) is a study of cytomegalovirus exposure and HLA in healthy donors. Study as a whole: Unique TCRs from HLA-typed donors, about 85 million of them, were held in an early data release.

Whole-study results and caveats: When presence/absence was analysed, sequencing depth was taken to be roughly uniform across donors. Cytomegalovirus association was assigned to some 160 TCR beta chains.

PCR involved 60 Vbeta and 13 Jbeta primers. TCRdb's copy holds only in-frame clones and misses some; the assay was immunoSEQ multiplex PCR. The table includes fewer than 200,000 clones, around 76% detected once. Germline CDR1 is MDHEN and CDR2 is SYDVKM. The CDR3 is 16 amino acids. V gave up 5 bases and J gave up 0 bases, with 14 bases separating them. This clone was seen a handful of times. Its antigen is currently unknown. This sequence originates from a man aged 55-75 years in good health and CMV-seronegative. The J gene is TRBJ1-5, the V gene TRBV28; D is possibly TRBD1 (5 bases). Source material: PBMCs. The CDR3 region has the DNA TGTGCCAGCAGTCCCGCGGGACGGGATAGCAATCAGCCCCAGCATTTT. Its translation: CASSPAGRDSNQPQHF.